Following are 9 T cell receptor beta chains from one sample sequenced in a study of blood T cell repertoires in COVID-19 (dated by TCRdb to the early 2020s). The library relied on the immunoSEQ multiplex PCR assay. Drawn from immuneACCESS, this table holds only the in-frame rearrangements with V and J called that TCRdb kept. Clones are partly lost; checked studies trace under half to an unresolved V gene and leave the rest unexplained. The sample table lists around 250,000 clones, around 83% of them with a count of one. The ten largest clones add up to around 5.4% of the sample. The sequencing input was peripheral blood. The receptors originated from a man older than 75 with acute or convalescent COVID-19.

CDR3 sequence: CASSTTLGQGLAGELFF. The CDR3 DNA sequence: TGTGCCAGCAGCACGACCCTGGGACAGGGTCTTGCCGGGGAGCTGTTTTTT. The chain recombines TRBV7-9 with TRBJ2-2, with 9 bases identical to TRBD1. The junction had 13 bases not matched to a gene; V was cut back by 5 bases and J by 6 bases. CDR1 is SEHNR, CDR2 FQNEAQ, per germline (reference sequence). The CDR3 has 17 amino acids. Full variable domain (rest looked up from reference TRBV7-9 and TRBJ2-2): DTGVSQNPRHKITKRGQNVTFRCDPISEHNRLYWYRQTLGQGPEFLTYFQNEAQLEKSRLLSDRFSAERPKGSFSTLEIQRTEQGDSAMYLCASSTTLGQGLAGELFFGEGSRLTVL.

The J gene is TRBJ2-7, the V gene TRBV24-1; 8 positions match TRBD1. Germline V lookup: CDR1 KGHDR, CDR2 SFDVKD. CDR3 size: 15 residues. The junction had 7 bases not matched to a gene; V was cut back by 3 bases and J by 4 bases. The CDR3, as DNA: TGTGCCACCAGTGATCCCCGGGACAGGATATACGAGCAGTACTTC. This translates into CATSDPRDRIYEQYF.

This clone was seen once. The V and J genes are TRBV12-3 or TRBV12-4 and TRBJ1-1; TRBD1 matches 7 bases. After removal of 6 bases from V and 1 base from J, the junction contained 2 bases not matched to a gene. CDR3 length: 13 residues. The CDR3 sequence is CASRRTGNTEAFF. In DNA, the CDR3 is TGTGCCAGCAGACGGACAGGGAACACTGAAGCTTTCTTT.

This chain joins TRBV3-1 (or the pseudogene TRBV3-2) and TRBJ1-1; a possible D gene is TRBD1 (6 bases). Germline V gene lookup returns CDR1 LGHDT and CDR2 YNNKEL (reference sequence). The CDR3 has 14 residues. V lost 4 bases, J lost 0 bases, and 9 bases lay in between. The DNA of the CDR3 is TGTGCCAGCAGCCCCGGGACATTGAACACTGAAGCTTTCTTT. Residues: CASSPGTLNTEAFF.

This clone was counted a single time. The chain employs TRBV12-3 or TRBV12-4 and TRBJ1-1; 8 nucleotides agree with TRBD1. V gave up 5 bases and J gave up 4 bases; unmatched junction bases: 3. CDR3 length: 13 amino acids. Here the CDR3 DNA reads TGTGCCAGCAGTCTCGACAGGGGCACTGAAGCTTTCTTT. This encodes CASSLDRGTEAFF.

The genes are TRBV19 and TRBJ1-1; TRBD1 might be the D (5 bases). This CDR3 contains 14 residues. Germline V gene data show CDR1 as LNHDA and CDR2 as SQIVND (reference sequence). The ends were cut back, 7 bases at V and 1 base at J, with 13 bases in the middle. In nucleotides, the CDR3 is TGTGCCAGTAAGTGGGTCCAGGGGAACACTGAAGCTTTCTTT. Protein sequence: CASKWVQGNTEAFF. Together with reference TRBV19 and TRBJ1-1, the CDR3 gives the full variable domain: DGGITQSPKYLFRKEGQNVTLSCEQNLNHDAMYWYRQDPGQGLRLIYYSQIVNDFQKGDIAEGYSVSREKKESFPLTVTSAQKNPTAFYLCASKWVQGNTEAFFGQGTRLTVV.

This clone showed up just a few times. The chain uses TRBV19 and TRBJ1-1, with a possible D match to TRBD1 (5 bases). V shed 9 bases and J shed 2 bases, with 22 bases lying between them. Germline V CDR1 and CDR2: LNHDA, SQIVND (reference sequence). The CDR3 covers 16 residues. CDR3 in amino acids: CASRRGTELVNTEAFF. The CDR3 DNA sequence: TGTGCCAGCCGGAGGGGAACCGAGCTAGTAAACACTGAAGCTTTCTTT.

The rearrangement joins TRBV15 to TRBJ2-5; 9 bases map to TRBD1. The CDR3 consists of 16 residues. Germline CDR1 is LNHNV and CDR2 is YYDKDF (reference sequence). The V gene end was trimmed by 5 bases and the J gene end by 7 bases; junction bases not matched to a gene: 14. The CDR3 DNA reads TGTGCCACCAGCGGCCCCACAGGGGGCGCTTCAGGGACCCAGTACTTC. It yields the protein CATSGPTGGASGTQYF.

The chain joins TRBV10-1 to TRBJ2-2, with D uncertain. CDR3 length equals 13 residues. Trimming removed 5 bases at V and 4 bases at J, with 8 bases between. Per germline, CDR1 WNHNN and CDR2 SYGVQD (reference sequence). The CDR3 DNA reads TGCGCCAGCAGTCCCAGAATCACCGGGGAGCTGTTTTTT. Protein sequence: CASSPRITGELFF.